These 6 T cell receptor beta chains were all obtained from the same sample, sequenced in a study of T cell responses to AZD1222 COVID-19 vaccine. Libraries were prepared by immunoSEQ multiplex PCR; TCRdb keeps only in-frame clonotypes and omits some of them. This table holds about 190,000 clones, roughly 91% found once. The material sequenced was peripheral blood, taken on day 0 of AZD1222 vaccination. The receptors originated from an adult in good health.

DNA for the CDR3: TGTGCCAGCAGCGGGACAGGGGGGTACACTGAAGCTTTCTTT. It is translated as CASSGTGGYTEAFF. The V call is TRBV6-5, the J call TRBJ1-1; 11 bases agree with TRBD1. The CDR3 loop spans 14 amino acids. V trimming: 6 bases; J trimming: 3 bases; junction bases outside the gene matches: 3. CDR1 is MNHEY, CDR2 SVGAGI, per germline.

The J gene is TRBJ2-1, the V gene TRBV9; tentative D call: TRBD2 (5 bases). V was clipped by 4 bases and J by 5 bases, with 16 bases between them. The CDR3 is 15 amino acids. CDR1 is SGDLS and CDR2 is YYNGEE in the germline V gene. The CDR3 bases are TGTGCCAGCAGCATCGACTCTGGGAGTGACAATGAGCAGTTCTTC. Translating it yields CASSIDSGSDNEQFF.

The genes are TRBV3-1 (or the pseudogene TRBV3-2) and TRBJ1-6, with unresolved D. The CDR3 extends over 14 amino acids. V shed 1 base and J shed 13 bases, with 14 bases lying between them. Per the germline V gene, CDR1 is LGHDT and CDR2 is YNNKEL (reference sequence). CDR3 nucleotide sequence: TGTGCCAGCAGCCAAGGGACTGGGGAATCGCCCCTCCACTTT. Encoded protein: CASSQGTGESPLHF.

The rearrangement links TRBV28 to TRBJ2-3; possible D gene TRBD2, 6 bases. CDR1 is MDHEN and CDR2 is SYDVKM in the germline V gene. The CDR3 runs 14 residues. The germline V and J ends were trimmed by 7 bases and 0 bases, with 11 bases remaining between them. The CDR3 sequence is CASNYGTSTDTQYF. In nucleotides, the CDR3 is TGTGCCAGCAATTATGGGACTAGCACAGATACGCAGTATTTT. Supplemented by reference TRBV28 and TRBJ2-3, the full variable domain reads DVKVTQSSRYLVKRTGEKVFLECVQDMDHENMFWYRQDPGLGLRLIYFSYDVKMKEKGDIPEGYSVSREKKERFSLILESASTNQTSMYLCASNYGTSTDTQYFGPGTRLTVL.

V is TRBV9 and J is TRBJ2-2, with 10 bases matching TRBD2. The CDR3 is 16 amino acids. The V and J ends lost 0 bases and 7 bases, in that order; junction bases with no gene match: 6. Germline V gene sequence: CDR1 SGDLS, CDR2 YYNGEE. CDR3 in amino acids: CASSVESGRGIGELFF. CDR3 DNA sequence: TGTGCCAGCAGCGTAGAAAGCGGGAGGGGCATCGGGGAGCTGTTTTTT.

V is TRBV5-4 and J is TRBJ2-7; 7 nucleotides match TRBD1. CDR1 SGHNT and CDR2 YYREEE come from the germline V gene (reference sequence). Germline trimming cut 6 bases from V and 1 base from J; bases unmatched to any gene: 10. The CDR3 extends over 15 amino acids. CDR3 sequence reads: CASTISGTVSYEQYF. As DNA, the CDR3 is TGTGCCAGCACAATTTCCGGGACAGTTTCCTACGAGCAGTACTTC.